The present T cell receptor beta chain was sequenced within a study of control samples from healthy donors and cancer patients. The V and J ends lost 11 bases and 6 bases respectively, with 20 bases between them. There are 13 residues in the CDR3. The germline CDR1 and CDR2 sequences are ENHRY and SYGVKD. Clones were sequenced by immunoSEQ multiplex PCR, and TCRdb holds only the in-frame ones, with some missing. Of approximately 100,000 clones listed, roughly 90% were seen once; the top ten hold 7.8%. In its sample, this clone was seen once. The specimen was blood. The TCR was taken from a man aged 25-40 years in good health. The chain couples TRBV10-3 to TRBJ2-7; the D call may be TRBD1 or TRBD2 (5 bases each). As DNA, the CDR3 is TGTGCCGCGTCTTCGGGACCCGGCCCCGAGCAGTACTTC. This encodes CAASSGPGPEQYF.